The 19 T cell receptor beta chains in this list originate from one sample, sequenced in a study of blood T cell repertoires in COVID-19. Profiling relied on immunoSEQ multiplex PCR, and the TCRdb table lists in-frame clones only, not all of them. The sample has some 150,000 clones, approximately 87% seen once. The sample was peripheral blood. The source of these receptors is a man younger than 35 with active or convalescent COVID-19.

This clone was seen more than once but under ten times. The chain carries TRBV12-3 or TRBV12-4 and TRBJ2-3; D unclear. V was clipped by 2 bases and J by 6 bases, with 6 bases between them. CDR3 length: 12 amino acids. CDR3: CASSLSRDTQYF. The CDR3 DNA reads as TGTGCCAGCAGTTTATCCAGGGATACGCAGTATTTT.

The chain uses TRBV5-1 and TRBJ1-6; D gene unclear. The CDR3 runs 16 residues. The germline V gene has CDR1 SGHRS and CDR2 YFSETQ. Trimming took off 1 base at V and 0 bases at J, with 8 bases between the two ends. The CDR3 DNA sequence: TGCGCCAGCAGCTTGAGCGGGAGCTCCTATAATTCACCCCTCCACTTT. Translating gives CASSLSGSSYNSPLHF.

This clone was seen more than once but under ten times. The V call is TRBV18, the J call TRBJ1-5, with D tentatively TRBD1 (6 bases). Germline CDR1 and CDR2: KGHSH and LQKENI. The V gene lost 6 bases and the J gene lost 4 bases, with 10 bases spanning the gap. The CDR3 length is 13 residues. The CDR3 nucleotides read TGTGCCAGCTCGGGAACAGGGAATCAGCCCCAGCATTTT. It translates to CASSGTGNQPQHF.

The V call is TRBV5-1, the J call TRBJ1-1; 7 nucleotides line up with TRBD1. J was trimmed by 7 bases and V by 7 bases; bases with no gene match: 7. Germline CDR1 is SGHRS and CDR2 is YFSETQ. The CDR3 consists of 12 residues. CDR3: CASGDRVDEAFF. The CDR3 DNA sequence: TGCGCCAGCGGAGACAGGGTCGATGAAGCTTTCTTT.

The rearrangement links TRBV30 to TRBJ1-6, with D unclear. The V end lost 7 bases, the J end lost 6 bases, and 16 bases lay between the germline ends. The germline V gene has CDR1 GTSNPN and CDR2 SVGIG (reference sequence). The length of the CDR3 is 14 residues. The CDR3 sequence is CAYIPGSANSPLHF. CDR3 in DNA: TGTGCCTACATACCGGGATCAGCTAATTCACCCCTCCACTTT. Using reference TRBV30 and TRBJ1-6 for the parts outside the CDR3, the full variable domain is SQTIHQWPATLVQPVGSPLSLECTVEGTSNPNLYWYRQAAGRGLQLLFYSVGIGQISSEVPQNLSASRPQDRQFILSSKKLLLSDSGFYLCAYIPGSANSPLHFGNGTRLTVT.

The CDR3 region is CASSPLGQGTDTQYF. The CDR3, as DNA: TGTGCCAGCAGCCCCTTGGGACAGGGCACAGATACGCAGTATTTT. The J gene is TRBJ2-3, the V gene TRBV5-6; 8 nucleotides line up with TRBD1. Germline loops: CDR1 SGHDT, CDR2 YYEEEE. The CDR3 runs to 15 residues. The V gene end was trimmed by 4 bases and the J gene end by 1 base; junction bases not matched to a gene: 5.

This sequence joins TRBV18 and TRBJ2-7; D might be TRBD2 (5 bases). Germline loops: CDR1 KGHSH, CDR2 LQKENI. The CDR3 consists of 15 residues. Between the trimmed V and J ends, which lost 6 bases and 1 base, there was a span of 16 bases. CDR3 bases: TGTGCCAGCTCCCCGGGCTCTAGCAGGTCCTACGAGCAGTACGTC. As protein: CASSPGSSRSYEQYV.

The J gene is TRBJ1-6, the V gene TRBV7-9; D might be TRBD1 (5 bases). V was pared by 2 bases and J by 8 bases, with 13 bases between. Germline V gives CDR1 SEHNR, CDR2 FQNEAQ (reference sequence). CDR3 size: 15 residues. This chain's CDR3 is CASSLSGGQYSPLHF. In DNA, the CDR3 is TGTGCCAGCAGCTTATCCGGGGGTCAGTATTCACCCCTCCACTTT.

This sequence joins TRBV7-9 and TRBJ1-1; 9 bases agree with TRBD1. Germline V gene sequence: CDR1 SEHNR, CDR2 FQNEAQ (reference sequence). The V gene end was trimmed by 5 bases and the J gene end by 4 bases; junction bases not matched to a gene: 8. The CDR3 loop spans 15 amino acids. The CDR3 DNA reads as TGTGCCAGCAGCGGACAGGGGCTGTGGTTCACTGAAGCTTTCTTT. Protein sequence: CASSGQGLWFTEAFF.

The chain carries TRBV7-9 and TRBJ2-1, with TRBD2 matching over 12 bases. The germline gives CDR1 SEHNR, CDR2 FQNEAQ (reference sequence). V was pared by 5 bases and J by 10 bases, with 15 bases of the junction left unmatched. This CDR3 has 17 residues. The CDR3 region is CASSPRGLAGTLGEQFF. The CDR3, as DNA: TGTGCCAGCAGCCCCCGAGGACTAGCGGGGACATTGGGGGAGCAGTTCTTC.

The chain combines TRBV28 with TRBJ1-5; D unclear. Trimming took off 0 bases at V and 5 bases at J, with 11 bases between the two ends. This CDR3 spans 15 amino acids. Germline loops: CDR1 MDHEN, CDR2 SYDVKM. The DNA for the CDR3 is TGTGCCAGCAGTTTATGGACGGGATCGGATCAGCCCCAGCATTTT. It codes for CASSLWTGSDQPQHF.

This clone was seen just once. CDR3 region: CASSQDRTGSVQTQYF. As DNA, the CDR3 is TGTGCCAGCAGCCAAGATCGGACAGGGAGTGTGCAGACCCAGTACTTC. The V and J genes are TRBV4-2 and TRBJ2-5; 8 positions match TRBD1. This CDR3 comprises 16 residues. V lost 0 bases and J lost 6; bases outside the gene matches: 9. Germline CDR1 LGHNA, CDR2 YNFKEQ.

The chain joins TRBV12-5 to TRBJ1-4; no definite D call. Germline loops: CDR1 LGHNT, CDR2 FRNRAP. V lost 1 base and J 4 bases, leaving 13 bases between the germline ends. There are 16 residues in the CDR3. DNA for the CDR3: TGTGCTAGTGGTTTGGCTTTAGGGAGCTATAATGAAAAACTGTTTTTT. This translates into CASGLALGSYNEKLFF.

This CDR3 is CASRTATGLYEKLFF. CDR3 in DNA: TGTGCCAGCAGAACCGCGACAGGGTTGTATGAAAAACTGTTTTTT. V gene TRBV27 combines with J gene TRBJ1-4; 7 bases align to TRBD1. Germline V CDR1 and CDR2: MNHEY, SMNVEV (reference sequence). CDR3 length: 15 amino acids. The ends lost 6 bases at V and 6 bases at J; junction bases unmatched: 10. Complete variable domain (other parts from reference TRBV27 and TRBJ1-4): EAQVTQNPRYLITVTGKKLTVTCSQNMNHEYMSWYRQDPGLGLRQIYYSMNVEVTDKGDVPEGYKVSRKEKRNFPLILESPSPNQTSLYFCASRTATGLYEKLFFGSGTQLSVL.

The genes are TRBV28 and TRBJ1-1, with 8 bases matching TRBD1. The CDR3 totals 13 residues. From germline, CDR1 is MDHEN and CDR2 SYDVKM. V shed 6 bases, J shed 10 bases, and the junction held 10 bases outside the gene matches. CDR3 coding DNA: TGTGCCAGCAGCCAACCACAGGGGGATTTAGCTTTCTTT. This sequence encodes CASSQPQGDLAFF.

This chain uses TRBV3-1 (or the pseudogene TRBV3-2) with TRBJ2-7, with D unclear. V was clipped by 1 base and J by 3 bases, with 4 bases between them. Germline V gene sequence: CDR1 LGHDT, CDR2 YNNKEL (reference sequence). The length of the CDR3 is 12 residues. The DNA for the CDR3 is TGTGCCAGCAGCCAAGGAGACTACGAGCAGTACTTC. It encodes CASSQGDYEQYF.

This chain joins TRBV28 and TRBJ2-7, with D tentatively TRBD2 (6 bases). Germline CDR1 and CDR2: MDHEN and SYDVKM. This CDR3 is 15 amino acids long. Trimming pared 4 bases from V and 4 bases from J, leaving 17 bases between. Here the CDR3 reads CASSSFRGLPYEQYV. CDR3 sequence (DNA): TGTGCCAGCAGTTCGTTCCGGGGGTTACCTTACGAGCAGTACGTC.

This chain uses TRBV7-9 with TRBJ1-1, with D possibly matching TRBD1 (6 bases). This CDR3 is built from 16 residues. V was trimmed by 1 base and J by 5 bases, leaving 17 bases between them. CDR1 and CDR2 (germline): SEHNR, FQNEAQ (reference sequence). Written as DNA, the CDR3 is TGTGCCAGCAGCTTAGGTCCGGGGGGGCGGGGGACTGAAGCTTTCTTT. Translating gives CASSLGPGGRGTEAFF.

This clone occurred a few times. This sequence joins TRBV12-5 and TRBJ2-7, with D perhaps matching TRBD2 (6 bases). Germline V CDR1 and CDR2: LGHNT, FRNRAP. The CDR3 covers 14 residues. Trimming took off 6 bases at V and 4 bases at J, with 16 bases between the two ends. The CDR3 DNA sequence: TGTGCTAGTGGGCTTGGCGGGACGGCGTACGAGCAGTACTTC. As protein: CASGLGGTAYEQYF.